These 17 T cell receptor beta chains were sequenced from one sample in a study of cytomegalovirus exposure and HLA in healthy donors. The PCR used 60 Vbeta and 13 Jbeta primers. The repertoire was sequenced with immunoSEQ multiplex PCR; TCRdb's copy has only in-frame clones and lacks some. The table records approximately 150,000 clones, just under 80% of them present only once. The sample was PBMCs. All receptors derive from a woman in her fifties or sixties in good health and CMV-seronegative.

The chain joins TRBV9 to TRBJ2-1; no definite D call. The CDR3 totals 13 residues. Deletions cut 2 bases from V and 3 bases from J, with 6 bases between. CDR1 is SGDLS and CDR2 is YYNGEE in the germline V gene. CDR3: CASSVRFYNEQFF. In DNA form, the CDR3 reads TGTGCCAGCAGCGTCAGGTTCTACAATGAGCAGTTCTTC.

The V call is TRBV5-1, the J call TRBJ1-4; tentatively, D is TRBD1 (6 bases). V lost 0 bases and J 3 bases, leaving 15 bases between the germline ends. Germline lookup yields CDR1 SGHRS and CDR2 YFSETQ. The CDR3 is 17 amino acids. The CDR3 DNA is TGCGCCAGCAGCTTGGGAACCCCAGGACAGTCTAATGAAAAACTGTTTTTT. Its translation: CASSLGTPGQSNEKLFF.

The chain carries TRBV27 and TRBJ1-6; perhaps TRBD1 as D (6 bases). V was clipped by 4 bases and J by 13 bases, with 23 bases between them. The CDR3 covers 16 residues. Germline values: CDR1 MNHEY, CDR2 SMNVEV (reference sequence). CDR3 nucleotides: TGTGCCAGCAGTTCGATCCGGGGACATCTGGCTTCCCCCCTCCACTTT. Residues: CASSSIRGHLASPLHF.

The chain employs TRBV30 and TRBJ2-1, with 10 positions matching TRBD2. This CDR3 comprises 15 residues. J was trimmed by 6 bases and V by 0 bases; bases with no gene match: 5. CDR1 is GTSNPN, CDR2 SVGIG, per germline (reference sequence). The CDR3 reads CAWSVSGRAGNEQFF. The CDR3 nucleotides are TGTGCCTGGAGTGTAAGCGGGAGGGCAGGCAATGAGCAGTTCTTC.

The chain is built from TRBV7-9 and TRBJ2-1, with D possibly being TRBD2 (6 bases). The CDR3 has 14 amino acids. The germline V gene encodes CDR1 SEHNR and CDR2 FQNEAQ (reference sequence). With 11 bases removed from V and 5 bases from J, the gap between germline ends came to 19 bases. The CDR3 DNA reads TGTGCCGGTTCCCTGGTAGCGGTAAACAATGAGCAGTTCTTC. It specifies CAGSLVAVNNEQFF.

The chain carries TRBV10-3 and TRBJ1-5, with 7 positions matching TRBD1. The V segment lost 6 bases and the J segment 5 bases; nucleotides outside the gene matches: 4. This CDR3 is built from 13 residues. CDR1 is ENHRY and CDR2 is SYGVKD in the germline V gene. The CDR3 nucleotides read TGTGCCATCAGGGGGACAGAGGATCAGCCCCAGCATTTT. Protein product: CAIRGTEDQPQHF.

The gene calls are TRBV2 and TRBJ1-1; 7 bases agree with TRBD1. Germline loops: CDR1 SNHLY, CDR2 FYNNEI. V lost 6 bases to trimming and J lost 1 base; unmatched junction nucleotides: 5. The CDR3 is 14 amino acids. Written as DNA, the CDR3 is TGTGCCAGCAGCGACAGGGTCAGGAACACTGAAGCTTTCTTT. It encodes CASSDRVRNTEAFF. The full variable domain, its missing parts supplied by reference TRBV2 and TRBJ1-1, is EPEVTQTPSHQVTQMGQEVILRCVPISNHLYFYWYRQILGQKVEFLVSFYNNEISEKSEIFDDQFSVERPDGSNFTLKIRSTKLEDSAMYFCASSDRVRNTEAFFGQGTRLTVV.

This CDR3 is CASSLTGGYQEKLFF. DNA for the CDR3: TGTGCCAGCAGTTTAACAGGCGGTTATCAGGAAAAACTGTTTTTT. V and J are TRBV28 and TRBJ1-4; perhaps TRBD1 as D (5 bases). V shed 2 bases and J shed 8 bases, with 15 bases lying between them. Germline CDR1 is MDHEN and CDR2 is SYDVKM. CDR3 size: 15 residues. Supplemented by reference TRBV28 and TRBJ1-4, the full variable domain reads DVKVTQSSRYLVKRTGEKVFLECVQDMDHENMFWYRQDPGLGLRLIYFSYDVKMKEKGDIPEGYSVSREKKERFSLILESASTNQTSMYLCASSLTGGYQEKLFFGSGTQLSVL.

V and J are TRBV19 and TRBJ1-5; 9 nucleotides align to TRBD1. The CDR3 is 15 amino acids. The ends lost 2 bases at V and 6 bases at J; junction bases unmatched: 5. Germline V gives CDR1 LNHDA, CDR2 SQIVND (reference sequence). This chain's CDR3 is CASSIPGQGFQPQHF. The CDR3 coding sequence is TGTGCCAGTAGTATACCGGGACAGGGTTTTCAGCCCCAGCATTTT.

The V gene is TRBV6-5, the J gene TRBJ2-1, with TRBD1 as a possible D gene (6 bases). Germline V lookup: CDR1 MNHEY, CDR2 SVGAGI. Trimming cost V 7 bases and J 15 bases, with 28 bases left between them. This CDR3 has 15 amino acids. The CDR3 is CASTLSDRSSLVPFF. The CDR3, as DNA: TGTGCCAGCACCCTTTCCGACAGGTCCTCCTTGGTTCCGTTCTTC.

The V call is TRBV29-1, the J call TRBJ1-5, with D possibly TRBD1 on 5 matching bases. This CDR3 contains 14 residues. CDR1 is SQVTM, CDR2 ANQGSEA, per germline. Between the trimmed V and J ends, which lost 7 bases and 3 bases, there was a span of 16 bases. For the CDR3, the DNA is TGCAGCGCCAATTTCGGGGGTTACAATCAGCCCCAGCATTTT. It specifies CSANFGGYNQPQHF.

This clone was seen a few times. The chain employs TRBV4-2 and TRBJ2-7, with a tentative D call TRBD2 (5 bases). CDR3 length: 18 amino acids. With 4 bases removed from V and 2 bases from J, the gap between germline ends came to 24 bases. CDR1 and CDR2 (germline): LGHNA, YNFKEQ. CDR3 DNA: TGTGCCAGCAGCCCGAAGGAGACCCCGGACTGGTCAGCCTACGAGCAGTACTTC. Protein: CASSPKETPDWSAYEQYF.

This clone was seen only a few times. The genes are TRBV27 and TRBJ1-3; 7 bases are a match to TRBD1. V lost 4 bases and J lost 0; bases outside the gene matches: 3. The germline CDR1 and CDR2 sequences are MNHEY and SMNVEV (reference sequence). This CDR3 has 15 amino acids. CDR3 coding DNA: TGTGCCAGCAGTTGGACAGGCTCCTCTGGAAACACCATATATTTT. Translated: CASSWTGSSGNTIYF.

The chain uses TRBV29-1 and TRBJ2-2; 7 bases align to TRBD1. V was clipped by 5 bases and J by 3 bases; unmatched bases: 9. The CDR3 covers 15 residues. Per the germline V gene, CDR1 is SQVTM and CDR2 is ANQGSEA. Written as DNA, the CDR3 is TGCAGCGTTAAGGTACGGCAGGGGGACACCGGGGAGCTGTTTTTT. It is translated as CSVKVRQGDTGELFF.

As regards this clone: The same CDR3 arises from other DNA sequences in this sample as well. The chain carries TRBV5-1 and TRBJ2-1; 10 bases fit TRBD2. Looked up from germline, CDR1 is SGHRS and CDR2 is YFSETQ. V was clipped by 3 bases and J by 4 bases; unmatched bases: 1. CDR3 size: 14 residues. The CDR3 loop reads CASSSAGGYNEQFF. The CDR3 DNA is TGCGCCAGCAGCTCAGCGGGAGGGTACAATGAGCAGTTCTTC.

The sample holds one count of this clone. The genes are TRBV7-2 and TRBJ2-5, with 7 bases that match TRBD1. The J call is uncertain, as TRBJ2-7 better fits the DNA end. CDR1 is SGHTA, CDR2 FQGNSA, per germline. This CDR3 spans 13 amino acids. This CDR3 reads CASSRGQTYEQYF. Here the CDR3 DNA reads TGTGCCAGCAGCCGGGGACAGACCTACGAGCAGTACTTC.

V and J are TRBV18 and TRBJ2-3, with D possibly being TRBD2 (6 bases). CDR1 is KGHSH and CDR2 is LQKENI in the germline V gene. There are 14 residues in the CDR3. V dropped 3 bases and J dropped 5 bases, with 12 bases sitting between them. DNA for the CDR3: TGTGCCAGCTCACCTATCCGCGGGATAGATACGCAGTATTTT. Protein: CASSPIRGIDTQYF.